One T cell receptor beta chain is described in this entry. TCRdb's copy holds only in-frame clones and misses some; the assay was immunoSEQ multiplex PCR. The sample includes 150,000 to 200,000 clones, roughly 92% of them seen just once. The record originates from a study of T cell responses to AZD1222 COVID-19 vaccine. Per the germline V gene, CDR1 is MNHEY and CDR2 is SMNVEV (reference sequence). This CDR3 spans 14 amino acids. Trimming took off 5 bases at V and 4 bases at J, with 12 bases between the two ends. The clonotype was recovered from an adult in good health. The rearrangement links TRBV27 to TRBJ2-1; tentatively, D is TRBD1 (5 bases). This material consisted of peripheral blood, taken on day 0 of AZD1222 vaccination. The CDR3 DNA follows: TGTGCCAGCAGTGTGACAGACGAGTACAATGAGCAGTTCTTC. This sequence encodes CASSVTDEYNEQFF.